What follows is one T cell receptor beta chain and its context. Antigen unknown. This sample is drawn from a study of radiotherapy plus CTLA-4 blockade in lung cancer. Turning to the study itself: Objective responses arose in approximately 20% of patients, and about 32% experienced disease control.

Some clones are missing from TCRdb's copy, which holds only in-frame ones; the method was immunoSEQ multiplex PCR. The sample includes approximately 97,000 clones, roughly four fifths of them seen just once. Broader study findings: According to reports, early shifts in blood T cell clones, alongside interferon-beta, forecast response most accurately.

With ipilimumab providing CTLA-4 blockade, focal radiation was administered to patients who had chemo-refractory metastatic non-small-cell lung cancer. This TCR was sampled from a human donor with non-small cell lung cancer who had stable disease on radiotherapy plus ipilimumab. Sample: peripheral blood, taken from a patient treated with radiotherapy plus ipilimumab.

CDR3 DNA sequence: TGTGCCAGCAGCTTTCGACAGAACCAAGAGACCCAGTACTTC. Residues: CASSFRQNQETQYF. V and J are TRBV7-8 and TRBJ2-5, with a weak D call TRBD1 (5 bases). Trimming shortened V by 3 bases and J by 0 bases, and 8 bases separated the two germline ends. The CDR3 consists of 14 residues. Germline V gene lookup returns CDR1 SGHVS and CDR2 FQNEAQ.